The present TCR beta chain was sequenced within a study of blood T cell repertoires in COVID-19. As for the study in general: Some COVID-19 samples were acute and others convalescent; all came from the United States, Italy and Spain.

Measured with immunoSEQ multiplex PCR; TCRdb has only the in-frame clones, and not every one. Of 19,000 or so clones in the sample, 83% were seen once. Trimming took 7 bases from V and 4 from J, leaving 11 bases between them. Germline V gives CDR1 SNHLY, CDR2 FYNNEI. There are 13 residues in the CDR3. V and J are TRBV2 and TRBJ2-1, with D maybe TRBD2 (6 bases). The TCR was taken from a human donor in a cohort sampled during active COVID-19. The source material was peripheral blood. CDR3 nucleotides: TGTGCCAGCATGCGGGACCAGTACAATGAGCAGTTCTTC. Translating it yields CASMRDQYNEQFF.